A single sample gave rise to the 30 T cell receptor beta chains below, sequenced in a study of T cells in localized non-small cell lung cancer. Profiling relied on immunoSEQ multiplex PCR, and the TCRdb table lists in-frame clones only, not all of them. The table has some 21,000 clones, 90% seen once. The input for sequencing was peripheral blood, taken before any cancer treatment. These receptors all come from a woman aged 40-69 years with stage I lung adenocarcinoma.

The chain recombines TRBV5-1 with TRBJ2-3, with 7 bases identical to TRBD1. Germline CDR1 SGHRS, CDR2 YFSETQ. CDR3 size: 19 residues. Germline trimming cut 0 bases from V and 4 bases from J; bases unmatched to any gene: 17. CDR3 residues: CASSLARSTGKDWSDTQYF. Written as DNA, the CDR3 is TGCGCCAGCAGCTTGGCGAGGTCGACAGGGAAGGACTGGTCAGATACGCAGTATTTT. Based on the CDR3 plus reference TRBV5-1 and TRBJ2-3, the full variable domain is KAGVTQTPRYLIKTRGQQVTLSCSPISGHRSVSWYQQTPGQGLQFLFEYFSETQRNKGNFPGRFSGRQFSNSRSEMNVSTLELGDSALYLCASSLARSTGKDWSDTQYFGPGTRLTVL.

The CDR3 nucleotides are TGTGCCAGCAGCCATAGCGGGGGCACCTACGAGCAGTACTTC. Protein product: CASSHSGGTYEQYF. V is TRBV11-2 and J is TRBJ2-7, with TRBD2 identical over 9 bases. Germline CDR1 and CDR2: SGHAT and FQNNGV. V trimming: 5 bases; J trimming: 2 bases; junction bases outside the gene matches: 4. The CDR3 sequence is 14 residues long.

J is TRBJ1-1 and V is TRBV25-1, with D possibly being TRBD1 (5 bases). The V and J ends lost 1 base and 9 bases respectively, with 15 bases between them. Looked up from germline, CDR1 is MGHDK and CDR2 is SYGVNS. The CDR3 covers 14 residues. CDR3 bases: TGTGCCAGCAGTGAATTCGGGACCCATCGTAAAGCTTTCTTT. This gives the protein CASSEFGTHRKAFF.

The CDR3 here is CASSSERGSIRNEQFF. The CDR3, as DNA: TGTGCCAGCAGCTCCGAGCGCGGGAGTATAAGGAATGAGCAGTTCTTC. The rearrangement joins TRBV11-3 to TRBJ2-1; 7 bases fit TRBD2. J was trimmed by 7 bases and V by 4 bases; bases with no gene match: 13. In germline, CDR1 is SGHNT, CDR2 YENEEA. CDR3 length: 16 residues.

CDR3 protein: CASSYVSGETDTQYF. CDR3 nucleotides: TGTGCCAGCAGTTACGTATCAGGGGAAACAGATACGCAGTATTTT. The rearrangement joins TRBV6-5 to TRBJ2-3, with a weak D call TRBD1 (6 bases). Germline V gene lookup returns CDR1 MNHEY and CDR2 SVGAGI. The CDR3 is 15 residues long. The V and J ends lost 2 bases and 3 bases respectively, with 12 bases between them.

This rearrangement joins TRBV29-1 to TRBJ2-7; either TRBD1 or TRBD2 may supply D (6 bases each). The CDR3 sequence is 14 residues long. Trimming removed 6 bases at V and 2 bases at J, with 17 bases between. Germline-derived CDR1 and CDR2 are SQVTM and ANQGSEA. In DNA form, the CDR3 reads TGCAGCGTGGCTCAGGGGCGGGGTCCCTACGAGCAGTACTTC. Translation gives CSVAQGRGPYEQYF.

V and J are TRBV18 and TRBJ2-3, with 7 bases fitting TRBD2. The ends lost 3 bases at V and 1 base at J; junction bases unmatched: 4. CDR3 size: 15 residues. Germline values: CDR1 KGHSH, CDR2 LQKENI. DNA of the CDR3: TGTGCCAGCTCACCCACTAGCGCCGGCACAGATACGCAGTATTTT. Translating gives CASSPTSAGTDTQYF.

This chain connects TRBV28 to TRBJ1-1, with 7 bases matching TRBD1. CDR3 length: 15 residues. The ends lost 2 bases at V and 0 bases at J; junction bases unmatched: 3. Germline V gene sequence: CDR1 MDHEN, CDR2 SYDVKM. DNA of the CDR3: TGTGCCAGCAGTTTAAGACAGGGAATGAACACTGAAGCTTTCTTT. Translation: CASSLRQGMNTEAFF.

The chain links TRBV10-2 to TRBJ2-1; tentative D call: TRBD1 (5 bases). Germline CDR1 and CDR2: WSHSY and SAAADI. The CDR3 sequence is 17 residues long. V lost 2 bases and J 3 bases, leaving 17 bases between the germline ends. The CDR3 protein is CASSESSGYGFYNEQFF. DNA of the CDR3: TGCGCCAGCAGTGAGAGTTCAGGGTATGGGTTCTACAATGAGCAGTTCTTC.

This clone occurred once. The chain joins TRBV4-1 to TRBJ2-2; 10 bases fit TRBD2. Germline CDR1 reads MGHRA; CDR2 reads YSYEKL. The CDR3 totals 20 residues. The J segment lost 7 bases and the V segment lost 2 bases, leaving 19 bases of the junction unmatched. CDR3 loop: CASSQFDPRGLAGVNGELFF. The CDR3 nucleotides are TGCGCCAGCAGCCAATTCGATCCCCGGGGTCTAGCGGGAGTAAACGGGGAGCTGTTTTTT.

This rearrangement joins TRBV6-6 to TRBJ2-7, with TRBD1 matching 11 bases. The CDR3 runs 13 residues. The germline CDR1 and CDR2 sequences are MNHNY and SVGAGI (reference sequence). V gave up 7 bases and J gave up 4 bases; unmatched junction bases: 3. The CDR3 nucleotides are TGTGCCAGCAAGGACAGGGGGCTTTACGAGCAGTACTTC. It is translated as CASKDRGLYEQYF.

In its sample, this clone was seen once. This chain connects TRBV2 to TRBJ1-1; D uncertain. Germline V gives CDR1 SNHLY, CDR2 FYNNEI. The CDR3 has 14 residues. V shed 8 bases and J shed 1 base, with 14 bases lying between them. The CDR3 loop is CASVETASNTEAFF. The CDR3 DNA is TGTGCCAGCGTAGAGACTGCCTCGAACACTGAAGCTTTCTTT.

The rearrangement links TRBV11-3 to TRBJ2-1; 11 bases are shared with TRBD2. Trimming took 1 base from V and 0 from J; bases not matched to a gene: 11. Germline CDR1 SGHNT, CDR2 YENEEA. The CDR3 consists of 20 residues. DNA of the CDR3: TGTGCCAGCAGCTTAGGTCGGGGGCGAACTAGCGGGAGCTCCTACAATGAGCAGTTCTTC. Its translation is CASSLGRGRTSGSSYNEQFF.

V and J are TRBV28 and TRBJ2-2, with D perhaps TRBD2 (6 bases). Germline CDR1 and CDR2: MDHEN and SYDVKM. V was trimmed by 8 bases and J by 1 base, leaving 11 bases between them. The CDR3 loop spans 14 amino acids. CDR3 residues: CASLRLGNTGELFF. DNA of the CDR3: TGTGCCAGCCTTCGACTAGGGAACACCGGGGAGCTGTTTTTT.

The V gene is TRBV29-1, the J gene TRBJ2-3; D gene unclear. From germline, CDR1 is SQVTM and CDR2 ANQGSEA. V lost 4 bases, J lost 5 bases, and 4 bases lay in between. The CDR3 has 10 residues. In DNA, the CDR3 is TGCAGCGTTGCATTAGATACGCAGTATTTT. As protein: CSVALDTQYF.

The chain carries TRBV9 and TRBJ2-5, with 7 positions matching TRBD1. Germline V gives CDR1 SGDLS, CDR2 YYNGEE. Unmatched junction bases numbered 8, after V lost 0 bases and J lost 0 bases. The CDR3 has 17 amino acids. CDR3 bases: TGTGCCAGCAGCGTAGGGGGACAGTCTCCGTACCAAGAGACCCAGTACTTC. This sequence encodes CASSVGGQSPYQETQYF.

CDR3 nucleotides: TGTGCCAGCAGTCTACCCCGGACCTGGAGGACCGAGCAGTACTTC. It yields the protein CASSLPRTWRTEQYF. The rearrangement links TRBV28 to TRBJ2-7, with D possibly matching TRBD2 (5 bases). CDR1 is MDHEN, CDR2 SYDVKM, per germline. V lost 5 bases and J lost 6, with 20 bases in between. The CDR3 has 15 residues.

This sequence joins TRBV5-1 and TRBJ2-5; 8 positions match TRBD1. Germline trimming cut 0 bases from V and 5 bases from J; bases unmatched to any gene: 3. Germline CDR1 is SGHRS and CDR2 is YFSETQ. CDR3 length equals 14 residues. The CDR3 nucleotides read TGCGCCAGCAGCTTGGCAGGGGGCTGGGAGACCCAGTACTTC. It encodes CASSLAGGWETQYF.

The chain joins TRBV11-3 to TRBJ2-7; TRBD2 matches at 12 bases. Germline V CDR1 and CDR2: SGHNT, YENEEA. The length of the CDR3 is 16 residues. Losses at the gene ends were 5 bases for V and 6 bases for J; bases not matched to a gene: 11. The CDR3 DNA reads TGTGCCAGCAGCGAAGATCCTAGCGGGAGGGCCCGCGAGCAGTACTTC. It specifies CASSEDPSGRAREQYF.

V gene TRBV7-2 combines with J gene TRBJ2-5, with D possibly being TRBD1 (5 bases). V lost 2 bases, J lost 1 base, and 14 bases lay in between. The CDR3 runs 16 residues. Germline V gives CDR1 SGHTA, CDR2 FQGNSA. CDR3 residues: CASSLMQGRAQETQYF. In DNA form, the CDR3 reads TGTGCCAGCAGCTTAATGCAGGGCCGGGCCCAAGAGACCCAGTACTTC.

The chain combines TRBV7-9 with TRBJ2-7; D is ambiguous. V gave up 1 base and J gave up 0 bases, with 10 bases separating them. The CDR3 loop spans 15 amino acids. Germline V gives CDR1 SEHNR, CDR2 FQNEAQ (reference sequence). Here the CDR3 reads CASSLVPKSSYEQYF. The CDR3 region has the DNA TGTGCCAGCAGCTTAGTACCCAAGAGCTCCTACGAGCAGTACTTC.

The CDR3 bases are TGTGCCAGCAGCTTGGGGGGACTAGCGGGAAGGGATACGCAGTATTTT. Translating it yields CASSLGGLAGRDTQYF. The chain links TRBV11-3 to TRBJ2-3, with 13 bases lining up with TRBD2. Trimming cost V 3 bases and J 6 bases; bases outside gene matches: 6. This CDR3 has 16 amino acids. Germline V gives CDR1 SGHNT, CDR2 YENEEA.

A single count supports this clone. The chain couples TRBV7-9 to TRBJ2-7, with D unresolved. V was trimmed by 1 base and J by 2 bases, leaving 12 bases between them. CDR1 and CDR2 from the germline V gene are SEHNR and FQNEAQ (reference sequence). The CDR3 is 15 amino acids. CDR3 DNA: TGTGCCAGCAGCTTAGATTCTAATCCTACCTACGAGCAGTACTTC. Amino acids: CASSLDSNPTYEQYF.

The V gene is TRBV4-3, the J gene TRBJ1-2; D unclear. Trimming took 1 base from V and 5 from J, leaving 20 bases between them. Germline CDR1 LGHNA, CDR2 YSLEER. There are 17 residues in the CDR3. This CDR3 is CASSQVIVRDPGYGYTF. The CDR3 coding sequence is TGCGCCAGCAGCCAAGTAATCGTTAGGGATCCTGGATATGGCTACACCTTC.

The genes are TRBV9 and TRBJ2-7; D unresolved. The ends were cut back, 2 bases at V and 2 bases at J, with 14 bases in the middle. Germline loops: CDR1 SGDLS, CDR2 YYNGEE. The CDR3 has 15 residues. This CDR3 is CASSVSPARTYEQYF. Written as DNA, the CDR3 is TGTGCCAGCAGCGTCTCGCCGGCCCGTACCTACGAGCAGTACTTC.

V usage is TRBV7-2 and J usage is TRBJ2-5; weak D call: TRBD2 (6 bases). Germline assignment: CDR1 SGHTA and CDR2 FQGNSA. The CDR3 spans 14 residues. V was cut by 0 bases and J by 1 base, with 6 bases left in between. The CDR3 bases are TGTGCCAGCAGCTTAGCGGGACTCCAAGAGACCCAGTACTTC. Translation: CASSLAGLQETQYF.

V gene TRBV19 combines with J gene TRBJ1-3; 8 nucleotides match TRBD1. The germline CDR1 and CDR2 sequences are LNHDA and SQIVND (reference sequence). The junction had 2 bases not matched to a gene; V was cut back by 3 bases and J by 1 base. There are 15 residues in the CDR3. The CDR3 DNA follows: TGTGCCAGTAGTATCAGGGGGCAATCTGGAAACACCATATATTTT. It encodes CASSIRGQSGNTIYF.

This CDR3 is CASSVDFREDSYNEQFF. CDR3 in DNA: TGTGCCAGCAGCGTAGACTTCCGGGAAGACTCCTACAATGAGCAGTTCTTC. The rearrangement joins TRBV9 to TRBJ2-1; the D gene is possibly TRBD2 (5 bases). The length of the CDR3 is 17 residues. Trimming left V 0 bases short and J 0 bases short, with 13 bases between. Per germline, CDR1 SGDLS and CDR2 YYNGEE.

This clone occurred once. The chain recombines TRBV11-2 with TRBJ2-2; D remains unclear. V lost 1 base and J 9 bases, leaving 15 bases between the germline ends. Germline V gene sequence: CDR1 SGHAT, CDR2 FQNNGV. CDR3 length: 15 amino acids. The CDR3 coding sequence is TGTGCCAGCAGCTTAGGCGGCACGGGTAAGAGGGAGCTGTTTTTT. This sequence encodes CASSLGGTGKRELFF.

This clone was found once. The rearrangement links TRBV5-1 to TRBJ2-7, with 8 bases fitting TRBD2. V dropped 5 bases and J dropped 2; count of bases not matched to a gene: 3. Germline values: CDR1 SGHRS, CDR2 YFSETQ. The CDR3 spans 13 residues. CDR3 DNA: TGCGCCAGCAGGTCCGGGGGGGCCTACGAGCAGTACTTC. Its translation is CASRSGGAYEQYF.